This record looks at one T cell receptor (beta chain) sequence and its context. The clone's antigen remains unknown. No much larger clonotype is one base removed from it; base qualities were not supplied. These data are taken from a study of blood T cell repertoires in COVID-19 (TCRdb year 2020). Regarding the complete study: Samples from collaborators originated in the United States, Italy and Spain and spanned both the acute and convalescent phases of COVID-19. Sample metadata almost always included a de-identified subject ID, COVID-19 status, age in years and sex. The prospective study material was composed of cDNA or gDNA derived from T cells, B-cell-depleted T cells, or PBMCs. Where available, HLA class I and class II types were obtained from metadata supplied by the sample provider rather than from assay-based typing. Samples came from the ongoing ImmuneRACE study (first 160 participants) plus 1,254 subjects from 6 global collaborators. The dataset comprised deeply sampled blood TCRbeta repertoires from subjects exposed to, actively infected with, or recovered from COVID-19. The repertoires were released in a freely available public database meant as a resource for research on the immune response to SARS-CoV-2.

CDR1 is given as SGHAT and CDR2 as FQNNGV, both from the germline V gene. Inclusive of the bounding cysteine and phenylalanine, the CDR3 is 14 residues long. The sequence is cut down to CDR3 DNA, 42 bases in frame from base 1. The trim is 5 bases for V and 4 bases for J, with a gap of 14 bases between the germline ends. TCRbeta CDR3 regions were amplified from genomic DNA using the immunoSEQ Assay, a bias-controlled multiplex PCR. In the source study's methods: Within the assay, amplification of reference gene primers was used to estimate how many nucleated cells each sample contained. To quantify the absolute abundance of each unique TCRbeta CDR3 rearrangement, sequence reads were collapsed and filtered. For each sample, productive Simpson clonality was calculated as the square root of Simpson's diversity index over productive rearrangements. In its TCRdb copy, this immuneACCESS table keeps in-frame sequences only and misses some clones. Where compared with another copy, unresolved V genes explain less than half of these, and the others have no known cause. V and J calls and clone size are as listed in that table; D and trimming were resolved from the DNA. The sample table records 130,000 or so clones; 88% of these occur just once. The top ten clones comprise 1.5% of the sample.

Whole blood was collected in K2EDTA tubes by collaborating institutions according to the institutions' own protocols. Collaborator samples were shipped for TCRbeta analysis as frozen whole blood, isolated PBMCs, or DNA extracted from either sample type. Overall study results and their limits: The quantity of clinical and demographic metadata differed by source and by participant and was supplied without curation.

Sample: peripheral blood. This sequence uses TRBV11-2 and TRBJ1-2, with a weak D call of TRBD1 (5 bases match). The sequence was collected from a human donor in a cohort sampled during active COVID-19. The DNA sequence reads TGTGCCAGCAGCGCGTGGCGGGGGGGCTATGGCTACACCTTC. This sequence encodes CASSAWRGGYGYTF.